This entry concerns a single TCR beta chain. The V and J ends lost 4 bases and 5 bases, in that order; junction bases with no gene match: 8. Germline-derived CDR1 and CDR2 are SGHTA and FQGNSA. CDR3 length equals 15 residues. This sample was taken from a study of beta chain features in type 1 diabetes. The whole isolated RNA underwent reverse transcription, so sequencing captured expressed TCRB transcripts. This table comes from immunoSEQ multiplex PCR, and its TCRdb copy is limited to in-frame clones, with some not included. The top ten clones hold around 0.25% of a sample with 35,000 to 50,000 clones, 50% of them seen once.

What was sequenced was stem cell memory CD4+ T cells from blood. The gene calls are TRBV7-2 and TRBJ2-7, with 10 bases matching TRBD1. The sequence derives from a young woman in good health. CDR3 amino acids: CASSSRQGASHEQYF. The CDR3 DNA sequence: TGTGCCAGCAGCTCGAGACAGGGGGCTAGCCACGAGCAGTACTTC.